This entry lists 19 T cell receptor beta chains sequenced from one sample in a study of blood T cell repertoires in COVID-19. The protocol was immunoSEQ multiplex PCR, while the TCRdb copy is restricted to in-frame clones and leaves out a portion. The sample has some 450,000 clones; 80% to 90% are singletons. Sequencing was done on a sample of peripheral blood. The receptors shown here come from a man younger than 30 with COVID-19, enrolled during active disease.

V and J are TRBV7-3 and TRBJ2-1; 8 bases map to TRBD2. This CDR3 region has 13 residues. The ends lost 2 bases at V and 10 bases at J; junction bases unmatched: 4. CDR1 SGHTA and CDR2 FQGTGA come from the germline V gene. In nucleotides, the CDR3 is TGTGCCAGCAGCTTAGGGCTAGCGGGCGAGCAGTTCTTC. Translating gives CASSLGLAGEQFF.

This clone appeared a single time. The chain carries TRBV6-5 and TRBJ1-2; perhaps TRBD1 as D (5 bases). Trimming took 2 bases from V and 4 from J, leaving 11 bases between them. The germline gives CDR1 MNHEY, CDR2 SVGAGI. This CDR3 spans 14 amino acids. The CDR3 DNA follows: TGTGCCAGCAGTTACCGGGCAGGGCTCTATGGCTACACCTTC. Its translation: CASSYRAGLYGYTF.

This sequence joins TRBV6-5 and TRBJ2-7; D may be TRBD2 (5 bases). The CDR3 is 13 amino acids. Germline-derived CDR1 and CDR2 are MNHEY and SVGAGI. V lost 5 bases to trimming and J lost 2 bases, with 10 bases between them. CDR3 in DNA: TGTGCCAGCAGTCGTGGACTGGCCTACGAGCAGTACTTC. Its translation: CASSRGLAYEQYF.

This sequence joins TRBV29-1 and TRBJ2-1; 7 nucleotides match TRBD1. From germline, CDR1 is SQVTM and CDR2 ANQGSEA. There are 14 residues in the CDR3. V lost 3 bases, J lost 6 bases, and 8 bases stayed unmatched. CDR3 protein: CSVEPTGPINEQFF. The CDR3 coding sequence is TGCAGCGTTGAGCCGACAGGGCCGATCAATGAGCAGTTCTTC.

This chain uses TRBV20-1 with TRBJ2-5, with 7 positions matching TRBD2. The CDR3 loop spans 11 amino acids. Germline values: CDR1 DFQATT, CDR2 SNEGSKA (reference sequence). The DNA for the CDR3 is TGCAGCTGGGGGGGTTCGGAGACCCAGTACTTC. This encodes CSWGGSETQYF.

The rearrangement uses TRBV10-2 and TRBJ1-5, with D uncertain. Germline loops: CDR1 WSHSY, CDR2 SAAADI. The CDR3 spans 11 residues. The V end lost 3 bases, the J end lost 12 bases, and 9 bases lay between the germline ends. In nucleotides, the CDR3 is TGCGCCAGCAGTGAAGGCGCGGACCAGCATTTT. Translating it yields CASSEGADQHF.

The DNA for the CDR3 is TGTGCCAGCAGCTGGCAAAGGACTAGCCTCCACGAGCAGTACTTC. Its translation: CASSWQRTSLHEQYF. The rearrangement links TRBV13 to TRBJ2-7; 8 nucleotides align to TRBD2. With 4 bases clipped from V and 5 bases from J, the junction kept 10 bases outside the gene matches. The CDR3 totals 15 residues. Germline assignment: CDR1 PRHDT and CDR2 FYEKMQ (reference sequence).

The rearrangement joins TRBV19 to TRBJ2-3; TRBD2 matches at 14 bases. The CDR3 is 18 amino acids. V gave up 4 bases and J gave up 6 bases; unmatched junction bases: 12. Germline V gene data show CDR1 as LNHDA and CDR2 as SQIVND (reference sequence). CDR3 nucleotides: TGTGCCAGTAGTAACGTTCGACTAGCGGGAGGGCCGGGGGATACGCAGTATTTT. Encoded protein: CASSNVRLAGGPGDTQYF.

The rearrangement uses TRBV6-5 and TRBJ1-6; D gene uncertain. The CDR3 consists of 16 residues. Trimming removed 0 bases from V and 5 bases from J, with 11 bases in between. Germline CDR1 and CDR2: MNHEY and SVGAGI. CDR3 in DNA: TGTGCCAGCAGTTACTCCGGGTCTTTAAATAATTCACCCCTCCACTTT. Protein product: CASSYSGSLNNSPLHF.

As to this clone: This same CDR3 is encoded by further DNA sequences in the sample. The chain couples TRBV18 to TRBJ2-3; no definite D call. V shed 4 bases and J shed 1 base, with 6 bases lying between them. This CDR3 is built from 13 residues. Germline CDR1 is KGHSH and CDR2 is LQKENI. CDR3 residues: CASSQSGTDTQYF. The CDR3 nucleotides are TGTGCCAGCTCACAGAGCGGCACAGATACGCAGTATTTT.

The chain recombines TRBV7-3 with TRBJ2-3, with D unclear. Trimming shortened V by 5 bases and J by 6 bases, and 9 bases separated the two germline ends. The CDR3 length is 12 residues. Germline V gene sequence: CDR1 SGHTA, CDR2 FQGTGA. The CDR3 protein is CASSPGRDTQYF. CDR3 bases: TGTGCCAGCAGCCCCGGCAGGGATACGCAGTATTTT.

The chain couples TRBV3-1 (or the pseudogene TRBV3-2) to TRBJ2-1, with TRBD2 matching over 9 bases. J lost 2 bases, V lost 5 bases, and 13 bases had no gene match. CDR3 size: 18 residues. Germline CDR1 reads LGHDT; CDR2 reads YNNKEL (reference sequence). As DNA, the CDR3 is TGTGCCAGCAGCGCGGCGGTTAGGCGGGGGGGCGCCTACAATGAGCAGTTCTTC. It codes for CASSAAVRRGGAYNEQFF.

J is TRBJ1-2 and V is TRBV21-1; TRBD1 was called by the table and not checked on the DNA. TRBV21-1 is marked as a pseudogene. The CDR3 spans 14 residues. The CDR3 nucleotides are TGTGCCAGCAGCAAAGAAAACAGAGACTATGGCTACACCTTC. Amino acids: CASSKENRDYGYTF.

The V gene is TRBV19, the J gene TRBJ2-2, with 9 bases that match TRBD2. This CDR3 region has 17 residues. Germline assignment: CDR1 LNHDA and CDR2 SQIVND (reference sequence). V was pared by 6 bases and J by 3 bases, with 11 bases of the junction left unmatched. CDR3 amino acids: CASSSDSAGGYTGELFF. The CDR3 coding sequence is TGTGCCAGTAGCAGCGACTCAGCGGGGGGTTACACCGGGGAGCTGTTTTTT.

The CDR3 coding sequence is TGTGCCACCAGCATAGACAAGAACACTGAAGCTTTCTTT. Its translation is CATSIDKNTEAFF. This chain uses TRBV15 with TRBJ1-1; D remains unclear. V lost 4 bases and J 1 base, leaving 7 bases between the germline ends. The CDR3 is made up of 13 amino acids. Germline V CDR1 and CDR2: LNHNV, YYDKDF (reference sequence).

The chain carries TRBV10-1 and TRBJ2-7; 9 positions agree with TRBD2. The V gene's germline CDR1 is WNHNN and CDR2 SYGVQD (reference sequence). The CDR3 runs 15 residues. Trimming cost V 3 bases and J 5 bases; bases outside gene matches: 8. CDR3 amino acids: CASSDWRGGPHEQYF. The CDR3 DNA reads TGCGCCAGCAGTGATTGGCGGGGGGGCCCCCACGAGCAGTACTTC.

This clone came up a few times. The rearrangement uses TRBV7-9 and TRBJ2-1; D is perhaps TRBD1 (6 bases). The V gene lost 5 bases and the J gene lost 7 bases, with 21 bases spanning the gap. CDR1 and CDR2 (germline): SEHNR, FQNEAQ (reference sequence). CDR3 length equals 16 residues. The CDR3 coding sequence is TGTGCCAGCAGCCCCTCAGTGGACAGTCCATATAATGAGCAGTTCTTC. Its protein is CASSPSVDSPYNEQFF.

The V and J genes are TRBV15 and TRBJ1-2; D might be TRBD1 (6 bases). The CDR3 loop spans 16 amino acids. Trimming took off 4 bases at V and 4 bases at J, with 19 bases between the two ends. The germline gives CDR1 LNHNV, CDR2 YYDKDF (reference sequence). The CDR3 DNA reads as TGTGCCACCAGCACCCGGGGCAGGGGCGGTGGCTATGGCTACACCTTC. It encodes CATSTRGRGGGYGYTF.

This chain joins TRBV21-1 and TRBJ2-7; TRBD2 is taken as the D call from the table, unchecked against the DNA. TRBV21-1 is deemed a pseudogene. The CDR3 loop spans 18 amino acids. CDR3 in amino acids: CASSKESSGRRSGYEQYF. DNA of the CDR3: TGTGCCAGCAGCAAGGAATCTAGCGGGAGGAGAAGTGGCTACGAGCAGTACTTC.